This record looks at one TCR beta chain sequence and its context. After extraction with the RNeasy kit, roughly 0.45 to 1 ug of the RNA was reverse transcribed using random hexamers. Amplification of the TCR beta CDR3 was carried out by immunoSEQ multiplex PCR, which spanned a total of 54 Vbeta and 13 Jbeta segments. A single record per CDR3 protein comes from TCRdb applying MiXCR to the immunoSEQ multiplex PCR reads. This sample has a few hundred thousand distinct CDR3 sequences, with approximately 95% found just once. The CDR3 runs to 15 residues. V dropped 2 bases and J dropped 0 bases, with 9 bases sitting between them. Germline CDR1 is SGHRS and CDR2 is YFSETQ. This entry is derived from a study of CD8 T cells in Susac syndrome. Stable or active relapsing-remitting multiple sclerosis, untreated and meeting revised McDonald criteria, defined the controls. Both CD4+ and CD8+ T cells were negatively isolated, and TEMRA cells underwent FACS enrichment.

Sequencing was carried out using CD4+ T cells from PBMCs. The TCR was taken from a human donor with multiple sclerosis. The gene calls are TRBV5-1 and TRBJ1-3; D is undetermined. DNA of the CDR3: TGCGCCAGCAGCTTCACATACGACTCTGGAAACACCATATATTTT. Protein product: CASSFTYDSGNTIYF.